This T cell receptor beta chain came from a study of tumor-infiltrating lymphocytes in primary liver carcinoma. Notes on the study in general: Lesser overlap characterized tumor-adjacent and tumor-blood pairs relative to tumor region pairs. The 250 largest clones made up significantly more of tumor than blood repertoires (p = 0.039).

DNA and RNA were both co-extracted from approximately 22-30 mg of bulk tissue that had not been sorted. Each tumor was sampled at four poles and its centre. V was clipped by 8 bases and J by 4 bases, with 11 bases between them. Germline values: CDR1 MNHNS, CDR2 SASEGT. This CDR3 spans 12 amino acids. This clonotype was seen once. The antigen remains unidentified. TCR beta cDNA was prepared out of roughly 0.5 ug total RNA by means of a constant-region primer. Generation of the TCR beta libraries relied on three nested multiplex PCR rounds using slightly modified ARM-PCR. Each of the first two PCR rounds ran 9 to 11 cycles with TRBV1-TRBV30 forward and C-beta reverse primers. Via MiXCR, TCRdb re-called the multiplex PCR reads, giving one row per CDR3 protein. The sample has approximately 79,000 distinct CDR3 sequences; approximately 74% are singletons.

This TCR was sampled from a man aged 35 to 55 with primary liver carcinoma and hepatitis B virus infection. Sequencing input: liver tumor tissue from sampling region 4. As to subset: tumor region T4, right-lateral pole. The chain employs TRBV6-1 and TRBJ2-5; a possible D gene is TRBD2 (6 bases). CDR3 nucleotide sequence: TGTGCCAGCTCGGGGGTAGGAGAGACCCAGTACTTC. Translated, it gives CASSGVGETQYF.